The source of this T cell receptor beta chain is a study of response to subunit inactivated influenza vaccine. TCRdb analysed the RT-PCR reads with MiXCR anew, one entry per CDR3 protein. The sample yields about 520,000 distinct CDR3 sequences, more than 7% seen once. Study-level findings and limits: T cells newly recruited by each seasonal influenza vaccination are few, the authors suggested.

The table lists this clonotype with a few counts. Antigen: not known. V dropped 6 bases and J dropped 4; count of bases not matched to a gene: 13. Germline CDR1 DFQATT, CDR2 SNEGSKA (reference sequence). This CDR3 comprises 15 residues. The TCR was taken from a man between 50 and 69 years old who received an inactivated influenza vaccine. The chain combines TRBV20-1 with TRBJ2-3; 7 positions agree with TRBD2. Sample: PBMCs from blood, taken about 23 months after vaccination. The DNA for the CDR3 is TGCAGTGCCACCGGGTGGGCGGGGGTGGCAGATACGCAGTATTTT. This gives the protein CSATGWAGVADTQYF.